The next 23 T cell receptor beta chains were all read from a single sample in a study of T cells after yellow fever vaccination. TCRdb passed the 5' RACE reads through MiXCR, listing each CDR3 protein once. The top ten hold roughly a quarter of the sample, which has roughly 340,000 distinct CDR3 sequences, approximately 3.9% seen once. The sample was PBMCs, taken 5 days after the yellow fever booster vaccination. The receptors here all came from a man younger than 35 who received the YFV17D yellow fever vaccine.

This clonotype has more than one count but fewer than ten. This chain connects TRBV25-1 to TRBJ2-6; perhaps TRBD1 as D (6 bases). CDR3 length: 17 amino acids. V was clipped by 1 base and J by 2 bases, with 12 bases between them. Germline V CDR1 and CDR2: MGHDK, SYGVNS. CDR3 residues: CASSEFGRGAGANVLTF. The CDR3 DNA follows: TGTGCCAGCAGTGAATTTGGCAGGGGAGCTGGGGCCAACGTCCTGACTTTC.

This clonotype was found a few times. The genes are TRBV24-1 and TRBJ2-3; 9 bases fit TRBD1. Germline CDR1 reads KGHDR; CDR2 reads SFDVKD. Trimming took 7 bases from V and 3 from J; bases not matched to a gene: 7. The CDR3 sequence is 15 residues long. The CDR3 spells CATSPGQGWTDTQYF. CDR3 bases: TGTGCCACCAGCCCAGGACAGGGGTGGACAGATACGCAGTATTTT.

This clonotype was detected many times. This chain connects TRBV6-2 or TRBV6-3 to TRBJ2-1; 11 positions agree with TRBD1. V was clipped by 0 bases and J by 6 bases; unmatched bases: 4. The germline gives CDR1 MNHEY, CDR2 SVGEGT. This CDR3 region has 16 residues. The CDR3 DNA is TGTGCCAGCAGTTACTCGACGGGGACAGGGGGCAATGAGCAGTTCTTC. Its protein product is CASSYSTGTGGNEQFF.

This clonotype was counted between two and nine times. The chain couples TRBV4-1 to TRBJ2-1, with unresolved D. The CDR3 loop spans 15 amino acids. The germline V and J ends were trimmed by 1 base and 6 bases, with 13 bases remaining between them. Germline lookup yields CDR1 MGHRA and CDR2 YSYEKL. The CDR3 coding sequence is TGCGCCAGCAGCCAAGTCAAGGGCGTGGGCAATGAGCAGTTCTTC. Its protein is CASSQVKGVGNEQFF.

This clonotype was recorded a few times. The V gene is TRBV6-1, the J gene TRBJ2-7, with TRBD1 matching 11 bases. V dropped 10 bases and J dropped 5; count of bases not matched to a gene: 7. The CDR3 consists of 13 residues. CDR1 MNHNS and CDR2 SASEGT come from the germline V gene. CDR3 amino acids: CANSGQGDDEQYF. The CDR3 DNA sequence: TGTGCCAACTCGGGACAGGGGGACGACGAGCAGTACTTC.

V and J are TRBV5-4 and TRBJ2-3, with TRBD1 matching 9 bases. CDR3 length: 14 residues. With 7 bases clipped from V and 3 bases from J, the junction kept 6 bases outside the gene matches. CDR1 is SGHNT and CDR2 is YYREEE in the germline V gene (reference sequence). This chain's CDR3 is CASGKTGGTDTQYF. DNA of the CDR3: TGTGCCAGCGGAAAGACAGGGGGGACAGATACGCAGTATTTT.

This chain links TRBV1 with TRBJ2-7. TRBV1 is a pseudogene. The CDR3 is 10 residues long. This chain's CDR3 is CTSSQIQQYV. The CDR3 DNA reads as TGCACCAGCAGCCAAATCCAGCAGTACGTC.

The chain links TRBV5-1 to TRBJ2-7, with D perhaps TRBD1 (5 bases). Germline CDR1 reads SGHRS; CDR2 reads YFSETQ. The CDR3 is made up of 14 amino acids. Trimming took 0 bases from V and 0 from J, leaving 7 bases between them. The CDR3, as DNA: TGCGCCAGCAGCTTGGTTCAGGGCTCCTACGAGCAGTACTTC. This gives the protein CASSLVQGSYEQYF.

The gene calls are TRBV29-1 and TRBJ1-2; perhaps TRBD1 as D (5 bases). CDR1 SQVTM and CDR2 ANQGSEA come from the germline V gene. The CDR3 length is 13 residues. Trimming pared 6 bases from V and 0 bases from J, leaving 11 bases between. The CDR3 sequence: CSVEQGPNYGYTF. For the CDR3, the DNA is TGCAGCGTGGAGCAGGGACCTAACTATGGCTACACCTTC.

The rearrangement uses TRBV12-3 or TRBV12-4 and TRBJ2-4; a possible D gene is TRBD1 (7 bases). V was cut by 5 bases and J by 8 bases, with 16 bases left in between. This CDR3 comprises 14 residues. This chain's CDR3 is CASSINRGGDIQYF. CDR3 nucleotides: TGTGCCAGCAGTATCAACAGGGGAGGCGACATTCAGTACTTC.

The J gene is TRBJ1-6, the V gene TRBV6-5, with D tentatively TRBD1 (6 bases). Germline-derived CDR1 and CDR2 are MNHEY and SVGAGI. V shed 5 bases and J shed 0 bases, with 14 bases lying between them. The CDR3 has 17 amino acids. The CDR3 region is CASSTHDRSSYNSPLHF. In DNA form, the CDR3 reads TGTGCCAGCAGTACGCACGACAGGAGCTCCTATAATTCACCCCTCCACTTT.

J is TRBJ2-1 and V is TRBV6-2 or TRBV6-3, with D perhaps TRBD1 or TRBD2 (5 bases each). CDR1 is MNHEY and CDR2 is SVGEGT in the germline V gene. Trimming removed 11 bases from V and 5 bases from J, with 19 bases in between. The CDR3 length is 14 residues. In nucleotides, the CDR3 is TGTGCCGGAGGACCGGGGCTACTGAACAATGAGCAGTTCTTC. It codes for CAGGPGLLNNEQFF.

The rearrangement links TRBV28 to TRBJ2-7, with D possibly being TRBD2 (5 bases). There are 12 residues in the CDR3. V shed 4 bases and J shed 9 bases, with 13 bases lying between them. The germline gives CDR1 MDHEN, CDR2 SYDVKM. CDR3 DNA: TGTGCCAGCAGTTGGTCTAGGACTCGGCAGTACGTC. As protein: CASSWSRTRQYV.

In its sample, this clonotype was seen a few times. V and J are TRBV28 and TRBJ2-1, with 9 bases aligning to TRBD2. J was trimmed by 7 bases and V by 6 bases; bases with no gene match: 13. The germline CDR1 and CDR2 sequences are MDHEN and SYDVKM. The CDR3 contains 16 residues. The CDR3 DNA is TGTGCCAGCAGCCCCCTCGGTAGCGGGGGCGGTAATGAGCAGTTCTTC. It translates to CASSPLGSGGGNEQFF.

In this sample, this clonotype turned up a few times. The V call is TRBV20-1, the J call TRBJ2-1; TRBD2 aligns across 13 bases. Per germline, CDR1 DFQATT and CDR2 SNEGSKA (reference sequence). V lost 4 bases, J lost 9 bases, and 6 bases stayed unmatched. This CDR3 region has 14 residues. CDR3 protein: CSAILAGGPGEQFF. CDR3 coding DNA: TGCAGTGCTATACTAGCGGGGGGGCCCGGTGAGCAGTTCTTC.

This clonotype was seen only a few times. CDR3 bases: TGTGCCAGCAGCTCCCAGGAAAGCTCCTACGAGCAGTACTTC. As protein: CASSSQESSYEQYF. This chain uses TRBV7-2 with TRBJ2-7; no definite D call. The CDR3 totals 14 residues. Trimming took 4 bases from V and 0 from J, leaving 10 bases between them. Germline CDR1 SGHTA, CDR2 FQGNSA.

This chain links TRBV20-1 with TRBJ1-3; the D gene is possibly TRBD1 (5 bases). The CDR3 runs 14 residues. V lost 6 bases and J lost 0, with 12 bases in between. Per the germline V gene, CDR1 is DFQATT and CDR2 is SNEGSKA (reference sequence). This CDR3 is CSASDSYSGNTIYF. The CDR3 DNA follows: TGCAGTGCCTCCGACAGCTACTCTGGAAACACCATATATTTT.

This clonotype was seen at least ten times. The V call is TRBV6-5, the J call TRBJ2-2; D tentatively fits TRBD1 or TRBD2 (5 bases each). From germline, CDR1 is MNHEY and CDR2 SVGAGI. Trimming took 1 base from V and 7 from J, leaving 16 bases between them. The CDR3 totals 16 residues. CDR3 bases: TGTGCCAGCAGTTACTGGTCCGGGGCTGTTGGCGGGGAGCTGTTTTTT. Amino acid sequence: CASSYWSGAVGGELFF.

The chain has TRBV30 and TRBJ2-2, with 8 bases aligning to TRBD2. V shed 2 bases, J shed 3 bases, and the junction held 5 bases outside the gene matches. The CDR3 is 15 residues long. CDR1 GTSNPN and CDR2 SVGIG come from the germline V gene (reference sequence). The CDR3 DNA is TGTGCCTGGAGTATGAGCGGGGGCTACACCGGGGAGCTGTTTTTT. Protein: CAWSMSGGYTGELFF.

This sequence joins TRBV2 and TRBJ2-6, with 7 bases identical to TRBD2. Germline-derived CDR1 and CDR2 are SNHLY and FYNNEI. The junction had 1 base not matched to a gene; V was cut back by 7 bases and J by 1 base. The CDR3 is 14 residues long. CDR3 sequence: CASTGRSGANVLTF. The CDR3, as DNA: TGTGCCAGCACCGGGAGGTCTGGGGCCAACGTCCTGACTTTC.

This clonotype was seen repeatedly, ten times or more. CDR3 sequence (DNA): TGTGCCAGCAGCCCCCCTCCGAGGGCGGTTTCCTACAATGAGCAGTTCTTC. Amino acids: CASSPPPRAVSYNEQFF. This chain uses TRBV7-9 with TRBJ2-1; tentative D call: TRBD2 (5 bases). CDR1 is SEHNR and CDR2 is FQNEAQ in the germline V gene (reference sequence). Trimming removed 5 bases from V and 1 base from J, with 18 bases in between. This CDR3 spans 17 amino acids. Combining the CDR3 with reference TRBV7-9 and TRBJ2-1 gives the whole variable domain DTGVSQNPRHKITKRGQNVTFRCDPISEHNRLYWYRQTLGQGPEFLTYFQNEAQLEKSRLLSDRFSAERPKGSFSTLEIQRTEQGDSAMYLCASSPPPRAVSYNEQFFGPGTRLTVL.

V gene TRBV4-3 combines with J gene TRBJ1-2, with 8 bases identical to TRBD1. Germline V gene lookup returns CDR1 LGHNA and CDR2 YSLEER. CDR3 size: 14 residues. The V gene end was trimmed by 2 bases and the J gene end by 4 bases; junction bases not matched to a gene: 3. This CDR3 reads CASSQIQGGYGYTF. In DNA form, the CDR3 reads TGCGCCAGCAGCCAAATACAGGGGGGCTATGGCTACACCTTC.

This clonotype was detected ten times or more. The J gene is TRBJ1-2, the V gene TRBV3-1; tentatively, D is TRBD1 (5 bases). The CDR3 extends over 14 amino acids. Germline V lookup: CDR1 LGHDT, CDR2 YNNKEL (reference sequence). V lost 0 bases, J lost 8 bases, and 13 bases lay in between. This CDR3 reads CASSQDQSREGYTF. The CDR3 bases are TGTGCCAGCAGCCAAGATCAGTCCAGGGAAGGCTACACCTTC.